Following are 18 T cell receptor beta chains from one sample sequenced in a study of shared clonotypes between healthy human individuals. Libraries were prepared by immunoSEQ multiplex PCR; TCRdb keeps only in-frame clonotypes and omits some of them. The data contain about a million clones, 60% to 80% of them singletons. Specimen: memory CD4+ T cells sorted from blood. Stated subset: CD45RA-negative fraction. The receptors here all came from a man aged 18 to 35 in good health.

This clone has only a few counts. The rearrangement uses TRBV2 and TRBJ1-6, with 7 bases identical to TRBD1. V trimming: 8 bases; J trimming: 4 bases; junction bases outside the gene matches: 5. Germline V gene data show CDR1 as SNHLY and CDR2 as FYNNEI. This CDR3 is built from 14 residues. The CDR3 loop is CASHRTGYNSPLHF. The CDR3, as DNA: TGTGCCAGCCATAGGACAGGTTATAATTCACCCCTCCACTTT.

At least ten counts were recorded for this clone. This chain uses TRBV28 with TRBJ2-3; D unclear. This CDR3 has 13 residues. From germline, CDR1 is MDHEN and CDR2 SYDVKM. Trimming stripped 7 bases from V and 0 bases from J, with 8 bases between. In DNA form, the CDR3 reads TGTGCCAGCAAAAAGGACAGCACAGATACGCAGTATTTT. This translates into CASKKDSTDTQYF.

The rearrangement joins TRBV2 to TRBJ2-5, with D possibly being TRBD2 (5 bases). The germline V and J ends were trimmed by 6 bases and 9 bases, with 11 bases remaining between them. Germline V gives CDR1 SNHLY, CDR2 FYNNEI. The CDR3 covers 11 residues. Here the CDR3 reads CASRLDYSQYF. The CDR3 DNA sequence: TGTGCCAGCAGGCTCGACTATTCCCAGTACTTC.

This clone was observed a single time. This may arise from a read error, as a much more abundant clone is one base away. This same CDR3 is encoded by further DNA sequences in the sample. The chain joins TRBV7-9 to TRBJ2-5; a weak D match, TRBD1 (5 bases). Trimming left V 3 bases short and J 5 bases short, with 16 bases between. The CDR3 consists of 15 residues. Germline lookup yields CDR1 SEHNR and CDR2 FQNEAQ (reference sequence). CDR3 coding DNA: TGTGCCAGCAGCTTGGGGCAGGGTATTATTGAGACCCAGTACTTC. Its protein product is CASSLGQGIIETQYF.

Remarks on this clone: At one end, the junction sequence differs from germline, possibly due to a read error. The rearrangement joins TRBV30 to TRBJ2-7; a weak D match, TRBD2 (6 bases). CDR1 GTSNPN and CDR2 SVGIG come from the germline V gene (reference sequence). The CDR3 totals 14 residues. CDR3 DNA: TGTGCCTGGAGTGTACGCAGGGACTCCCACGAGCAGTACTTC. It is translated as CAWSVRRDSHEQYF.

This sequence joins TRBV28 and TRBJ1-4, with D unclear. Germline assignment: CDR1 MDHEN and CDR2 SYDVKM. This CDR3 spans 11 amino acids. The ends were cut back, 5 bases at V and 5 bases at J, with 3 bases in the middle. DNA of the CDR3: TGTGCCAGCAGTGGCAATGAAAAACTGTTTTTT. Its protein product is CASSGNEKLFF.

The rearrangement links TRBV18 to TRBJ2-1; D remains unclear. CDR3 length: 13 amino acids. V lost 2 bases, J lost 8 bases, and 10 bases lay in between. Per the germline V gene, CDR1 is KGHSH and CDR2 is LQKENI. The CDR3 DNA follows: TGTGCCAGCTCACCATATAACAGCGATGAGCAGTTCTTC. Protein: CASSPYNSDEQFF. The variable domain in full, completed from reference TRBV18 and TRBJ2-1, reads NAGVMQNPRHLVRRRGQEARLRCSPMKGHSHVYWYRQLPEEGLKFMVYLQKENIIDESGMPKERFSAEFPKEGPSILRIQQVVRGDSAAYFCASSPYNSDEQFFGPGTRLTVL.

The chain uses TRBV5-4 and TRBJ2-3; 7 bases are shared with TRBD2. CDR1 and CDR2 (germline): SGHNT, YYREEE (reference sequence). This CDR3 is built from 15 residues. With 0 bases clipped from V and 3 bases from J, the junction kept 4 bases outside the gene matches. The CDR3 reads CASSLASGTTDTQYF. The CDR3 DNA reads as TGTGCCAGCAGCTTGGCGAGCGGGACGACAGATACGCAGTATTTT.

The rearrangement joins TRBV30 to TRBJ1-6; 7 nucleotides line up with TRBD1. Germline CDR1 and CDR2: GTSNPN and SVGIG (reference sequence). The CDR3 extends over 14 amino acids. V lost 6 bases and J lost 4; bases outside the gene matches: 6. In DNA, the CDR3 is TGTGCCTGCTCGACAGGGCTGTATAATTCACCCCTCCACTTT. Its translation is CACSTGLYNSPLHF.

Concerning this clone: The same CDR3 arises from other DNA sequences in this sample as well. The chain has TRBV20-1 and TRBJ1-1; 7 bases are shared with TRBD1. The CDR3 covers 11 residues. CDR1 DFQATT and CDR2 SNEGSKA come from the germline V gene (reference sequence). Losses at the gene ends were 6 bases for V and 6 bases for J; bases not matched to a gene: 4. The CDR3 DNA sequence: TGCAGTGCCAGGGGGGGGTCTGAAGCTTTCTTT. This gives the protein CSARGGSEAFF.

The chain employs TRBV2 and TRBJ2-6, with D perhaps matching TRBD1 (6 bases). V dropped 5 bases and J dropped 0 bases, with 11 bases sitting between them. The CDR3 is 16 residues long. Per the germline V gene, CDR1 is SNHLY and CDR2 is FYNNEI. CDR3 sequence: CASSQGPSSGANVLTF. CDR3 nucleotides: TGTGCCAGCAGTCAGGGGCCGAGCTCTGGGGCCAACGTCCTGACTTTC.

V gene TRBV28 combines with J gene TRBJ1-6; 10 bases agree with TRBD1. Trimming removed 9 bases from V and 9 bases from J; junction bases left unmatched: 17. The CDR3 runs to 17 residues. Looked up from germline, CDR1 is MDHEN and CDR2 is SYDVKM. CDR3 region: CASKTGGAMGFASPLHF. The CDR3 nucleotides read TGTGCCAGTAAGACAGGGGGCGCAATGGGGTTCGCTTCACCCCTCCACTTT.

Turning to this clone: Other DNA sequences in this specimen translate into the identical CDR3. The rearrangement links TRBV30 to TRBJ2-5; the D gene could be TRBD1 or TRBD2 (6 bases each). This CDR3 contains 13 residues. Germline V gene data show CDR1 as GTSNPN and CDR2 as SVGIG (reference sequence). Trimming pared 0 bases from V and 5 bases from J, leaving 10 bases between. CDR3 protein: CAWSVGGWETQYF. The CDR3 bases are TGTGCCTGGAGTGTAGGGGGGTGGGAGACCCAGTACTTC.

This clone was picked up many times. This chain uses TRBV11-2 with TRBJ2-2, with D perhaps matching TRBD2 (5 bases). Germline lookup yields CDR1 SGHAT and CDR2 FQNNGV. V was cut by 1 base and J by 3 bases, with 6 bases left in between. There are 14 residues in the CDR3. CDR3 amino acids: CASSLVRDTGELFF. The CDR3 DNA follows: TGTGCCAGCAGCTTAGTGAGGGACACCGGGGAGCTGTTTTTT.

The rearrangement uses TRBV7-2 and TRBJ1-2; D perhaps matches TRBD1 (6 bases). V was pared by 5 bases and J by 2 bases, with 9 bases between. The CDR3 covers 13 residues. Looked up from germline, CDR1 is SGHTA and CDR2 is FQGNSA. The CDR3, as DNA: TGTGCCAGCAGCATTACAGGGAACTATGGCTACACCTTC. Translated: CASSITGNYGYTF.

The chain has TRBV4-3 and TRBJ1-2; D ambiguous. The CDR3 runs to 16 residues. V was trimmed by 4 bases and J by 0 bases, leaving 15 bases between them. Germline CDR1 is LGHNA and CDR2 is YSLEER. CDR3 in DNA: TGCGCCAGCAGCCCCAACTCCGGACTGCCTAACTATGGCTACACCTTC. Protein sequence: CASSPNSGLPNYGYTF.

The chain couples TRBV30 to TRBJ1-3; D remains unclear. The V end lost 7 bases, the J end lost 2 bases, and 12 bases lay between the germline ends. This CDR3 has 13 amino acids. The germline gives CDR1 GTSNPN, CDR2 SVGIG (reference sequence). The CDR3 nucleotides are TGTGCCTCGACGCTGGGGACTGGAAACACCATATATTTT. Protein: CASTLGTGNTIYF.

This rearrangement joins TRBV19 to TRBJ2-3; weak D call: TRBD1 (6 bases). This CDR3 contains 13 residues. CDR1 and CDR2 (germline): LNHDA, SQIVND (reference sequence). The V end was cut by 4 bases, the J end by 5 bases, with 10 bases between. The CDR3 DNA reads TGTGCCAGTAGTACCCAGGGGATAGATACGCAGTATTTT. As protein: CASSTQGIDTQYF.